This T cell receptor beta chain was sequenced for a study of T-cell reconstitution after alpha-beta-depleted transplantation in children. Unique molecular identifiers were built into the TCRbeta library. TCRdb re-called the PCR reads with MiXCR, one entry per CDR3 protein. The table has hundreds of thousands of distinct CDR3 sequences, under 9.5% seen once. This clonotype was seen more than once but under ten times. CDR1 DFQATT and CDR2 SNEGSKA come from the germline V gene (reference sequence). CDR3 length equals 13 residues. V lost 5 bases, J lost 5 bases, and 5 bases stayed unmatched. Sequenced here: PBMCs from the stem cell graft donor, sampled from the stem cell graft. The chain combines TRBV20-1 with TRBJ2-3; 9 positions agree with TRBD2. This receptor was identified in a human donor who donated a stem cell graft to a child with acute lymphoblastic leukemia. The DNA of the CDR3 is TGCAGTGCTCTTAGCGGGGGCGGAGATACGCAGTATTTT. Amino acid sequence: CSALSGGGDTQYF.